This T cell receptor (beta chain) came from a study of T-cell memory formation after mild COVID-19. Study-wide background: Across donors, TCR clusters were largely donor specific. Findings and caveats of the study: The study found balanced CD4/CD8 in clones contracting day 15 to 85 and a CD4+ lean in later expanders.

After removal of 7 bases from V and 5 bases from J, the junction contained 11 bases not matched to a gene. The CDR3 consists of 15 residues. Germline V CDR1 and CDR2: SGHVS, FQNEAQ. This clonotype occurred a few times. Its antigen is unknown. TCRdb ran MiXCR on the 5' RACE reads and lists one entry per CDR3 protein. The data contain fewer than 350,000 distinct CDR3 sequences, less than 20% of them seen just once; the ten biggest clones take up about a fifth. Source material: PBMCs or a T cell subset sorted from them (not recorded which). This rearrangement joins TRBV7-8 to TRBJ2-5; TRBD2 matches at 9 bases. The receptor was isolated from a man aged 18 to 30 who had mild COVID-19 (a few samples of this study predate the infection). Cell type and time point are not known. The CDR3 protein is CASNPLAGALETQYF. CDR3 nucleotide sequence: TGTGCCAGCAATCCATTAGCGGGGGCACTCGAGACCCAGTACTTC.